Below, 5 T cell receptor beta chains from the same sample are listed, as sequenced in a study of technical replicates of blood from a few donors. Method: immunoSEQ multiplex PCR; TCRdb's copy keeps in-frame clones and lacks some. The sample lists fewer than 70,000 clones, less than 90% occurring once. The sample was PBMCs. Receptor source: a human donor in good health. Some clones in this sample may be carry-over from other donors' samples.

This sequence joins TRBV5-6 and TRBJ2-3, with a possible D match to TRBD1 (6 bases). The CDR3 loop spans 14 amino acids. The V end was cut by 5 bases, the J end by 4 bases, with 14 bases between. Germline CDR1 reads SGHDT; CDR2 reads YYEEEE. CDR3 nucleotides: TGTGCCAGCAGAAGGACAGTACTAGCAGATACGCAGTATTTT. This gives the protein CASRRTVLADTQYF.

The V gene is TRBV7-2, the J gene TRBJ2-2; perhaps TRBD1 as D (6 bases). V was shortened by 6 bases and J by 6 bases, with 14 bases between the two germline ends. CDR1 is SGHTA and CDR2 is FQGNSA in the germline V gene. CDR3 length: 14 amino acids. The CDR3 bases are TGTGCCAGCAGACCCGCAGGACAGCCCGGGGAGCTGTTTTTT. Encoded protein: CASRPAGQPGELFF.

The chain recombines TRBV7-9 with TRBJ2-7; 7 nucleotides match TRBD1. Per the germline V gene, CDR1 is SEHNR and CDR2 is FQNEAQ (reference sequence). There are 15 residues in the CDR3. Losses at the gene ends were 5 bases for V and 3 bases for J; bases not matched to a gene: 10. The CDR3 protein is CASSRRQQGFYEQYF. The CDR3 DNA reads as TGTGCCAGCAGCCGCCGACAACAGGGGTTCTACGAGCAGTACTTC.

This rearrangement joins TRBV12-5 to TRBJ2-7, with D unclear. Trimming pared 2 bases from V and 6 bases from J, leaving 8 bases between. The CDR3 contains 12 residues. CDR1 and CDR2 from the germline V gene are LGHNT and FRNRAP. DNA of the CDR3: TGTGCTAGTGGTTTGAGTCCGGGCGAGCAGTACTTC. This gives the protein CASGLSPGEQYF.

The gene calls are TRBV7-9 and TRBJ2-1; D ambiguous. V was cut by 5 bases and J by 0 bases, with 14 bases left in between. Germline V lookup: CDR1 SEHNR, CDR2 FQNEAQ (reference sequence). This CDR3 has 16 residues. CDR3 nucleotide sequence: TGTGCCAGCAGCCCTACTCGGCGGAGCTCCTACAATGAGCAGTTCTTC. This codes for CASSPTRRSSYNEQFF.